The T cell receptor beta chain described here comes from a study of regulatory T cells in long-lasting Graves disease. Study as a whole: Disease was considered persistent Graves' disease after over 5 years of antithyroid drugs (with positive TSH receptor antibodies).

Time point given: persistent/refractory GD, antithyroid drugs over 5 years with positive TRAb. The TCR library used RNA extracted from PBMCs. This CDR3 has 14 residues. After removal of 3 bases from V and 6 bases from J, the junction contained 9 bases not matched to a gene. The V gene's germline CDR1 is SGHRS and CDR2 YFSETQ. Arm-PCR of CDR3 regions and iRepertoire HTBI primers were used to build TCR beta libraries. TCRdb re-derived calls from the multiplex PCR reads in MiXCR, one entry per CDR3 protein. The table includes 350,000 to 500,000 distinct CDR3 sequences, around 20% detected once. Of note for this clonotype: The antigen is not known. This may be a read error, as it is one base from a much larger clone.

The study, taken as a whole, reports: There was favoring of TRBV28, TRBJ1-2 and TRBJ2-5 in persistent disease. Less diverse TCR repertoires were seen in persistent Graves' patients than in newly diagnosed ones.

This chain connects TRBV5-1 to TRBJ2-7; 7 nucleotides align to TRBD1. Sequenced material: peripheral blood mononuclear cells (PBMCs), taken when the disease was refractory, from a patient treated with antithyroid drugs. This TCR derives from a female donor with Graves disease. CDR3 loop: CASSYGAGGAEQYF. DNA of the CDR3: TGCGCCAGCAGCTATGGGGCAGGGGGTGCCGAGCAGTACTTC.